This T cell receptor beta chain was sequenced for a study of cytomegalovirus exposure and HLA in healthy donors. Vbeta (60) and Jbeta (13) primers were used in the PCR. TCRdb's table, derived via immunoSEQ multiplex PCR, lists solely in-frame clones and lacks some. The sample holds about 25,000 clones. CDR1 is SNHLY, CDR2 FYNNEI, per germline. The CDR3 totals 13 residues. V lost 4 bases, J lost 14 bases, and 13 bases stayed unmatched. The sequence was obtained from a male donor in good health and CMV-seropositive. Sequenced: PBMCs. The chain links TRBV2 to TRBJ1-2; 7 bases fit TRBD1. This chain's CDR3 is CASSVGTAGDGTF. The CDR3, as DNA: TGTGCCAGCAGTGTAGGGACAGCCGGAGATGGGACCTTC. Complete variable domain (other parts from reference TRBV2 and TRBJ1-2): EPEVTQTPSHQVTQMGQEVILRCVPISNHLYFYWYRQILGQKVEFLVSFYNNEISEKSEIFDDQFSVERPDGSNFTLKIRSTKLEDSAMYFCASSVGTAGDGTFGSGTRLTVV.